The present TCR beta chain was sequenced within a study of human T cells and chemical hapten exposure. The study, taken as a whole, reports: PT1 expanded TCR numbers rose with patch test score.

For this clonotype: Its target is not known.

TCRdb itself ran the RACE reads through MiXCR, one entry per CDR3 protein. The table lists under 200,000 distinct CDR3 sequences, 30% of them singletons, with less than 3.5% in the top ten. Documented time point: pre-sensitization, week 0. Treatment specified: therapeutic diphenylcyclopropenone sensitization with weekly scalp DPC. Between the trimmed V and J ends, which lost 0 bases and 7 bases, there was a span of 9 bases. CDR1 and CDR2 (germline): LGHNA, YSLEER. This CDR3 has 13 residues. The chain joins TRBV4-3 to TRBJ1-1; the D is unclear. The TCR originated in a woman in her twenties or thirties with alopecia areata. Some clones in this sample may be carry-over from other donors' samples. The specimen was whole blood, collected in connection with sensitization to the hapten diphenylcyclopropenone (DPC). The CDR3 here is CASSQDHDGEAFF. The DNA of the CDR3 is TGCGCCAGCAGCCAAGATCACGACGGTGAAGCTTTCTTT.